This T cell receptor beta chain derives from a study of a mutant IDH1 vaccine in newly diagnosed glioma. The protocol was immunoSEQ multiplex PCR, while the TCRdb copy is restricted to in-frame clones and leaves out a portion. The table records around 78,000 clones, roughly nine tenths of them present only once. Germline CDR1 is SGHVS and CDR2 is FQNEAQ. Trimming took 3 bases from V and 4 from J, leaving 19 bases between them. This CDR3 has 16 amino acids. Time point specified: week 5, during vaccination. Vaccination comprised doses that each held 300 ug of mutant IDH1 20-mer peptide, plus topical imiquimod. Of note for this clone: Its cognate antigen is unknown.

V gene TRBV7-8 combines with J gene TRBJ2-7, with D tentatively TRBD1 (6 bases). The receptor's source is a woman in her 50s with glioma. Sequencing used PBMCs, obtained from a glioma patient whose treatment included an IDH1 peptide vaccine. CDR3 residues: CASSFASRGDRYEQYF. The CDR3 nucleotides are TGTGCCAGCAGCTTCGCCAGCAGGGGAGACAGATACGAGCAGTACTTC.